The 27 T cell receptor beta chains below were found in one sample sequenced in a study of CD8 T cells in ankylosing spondylitis. From the 5' RACE reads, TCRdb called clonotypes with MiXCR, one entry per CDR3 protein. The sample shows roughly 280,000 distinct CDR3 sequences, around 19% of them seen only once. Specimen: blood, either unsorted or a sorted T cell fraction (not recorded which). These receptors all come from a male donor with ankylosing spondylitis or in good health (not recorded which).

The chain carries TRBV5-5 and TRBJ2-7; possible D gene TRBD2, 6 bases. The CDR3 consists of 18 residues. With 0 bases removed from V and 1 base from J, the gap between germline ends came to 20 bases. Germline lookup yields CDR1 SGHKS and CDR2 YYEKEE (reference sequence). CDR3 sequence: CASSLGQHSGRISYEQYV. As DNA, the CDR3 is TGTGCCAGCAGCTTGGGACAACACAGCGGGCGGATTTCCTACGAGCAGTACGTC.

The CDR3 DNA reads as TGTGCCAGCAGCCGTTTCCAAGGCACAGATACGCAGTATTTT. It encodes CASSRFQGTDTQYF. The V gene is TRBV11-2, the J gene TRBJ2-3; D remains ambiguous. Germline V gives CDR1 SGHAT, CDR2 FQNNGV. The CDR3 sequence is 14 residues long. Trimming removed 5 bases at V and 1 base at J, with 10 bases between.

This clonotype occurred a few times. Since a much larger clone is just one base distant, this may be a read error. This chain links TRBV10-3 with TRBJ2-3; D gene uncertain. Germline assignment: CDR1 ENHRY and CDR2 SYGVKD. This CDR3 region has 11 residues. V was pared by 4 bases and J by 1 base, with 0 bases between. CDR3 protein: CAISGTDTQYF. The DNA of the CDR3 is TGTGCCATCAGTGGCACAGATACGCAGTATTTT.

The J gene is TRBJ2-5, the V gene TRBV7-9; 12 bases line up with TRBD1. This CDR3 comprises 12 residues. V gave up 5 bases and J gave up 13 bases; unmatched junction bases: 5. The germline CDR1 and CDR2 sequences are SEHNR and FQNEAQ (reference sequence). The CDR3: CASSGGTGGSYF. As DNA, the CDR3 is TGTGCCAGCAGCGGCGGGACAGGGGGCTCGTACTTC.

This clonotype was detected ten times or more. This rearrangement joins TRBV20-1 to TRBJ1-5; possible D gene TRBD1, 6 bases. V lost 1 base and J 2 bases, leaving 15 bases between the germline ends. The CDR3 is made up of 16 amino acids. Per the germline V gene, CDR1 is DFQATT and CDR2 is SNEGSKA (reference sequence). CDR3 bases: TGCAGTGCTAGAGTTACAGTCGGGGGCGGCAATCAGCCCCAGCATTTT. Protein product: CSARVTVGGGNQPQHF.

The rearrangement links TRBV12-3 or TRBV12-4 to TRBJ1-2; TRBD1 aligns across 8 bases. The CDR3 length is 17 residues. The V segment lost 5 bases and the J segment 0 bases; nucleotides outside the gene matches: 11. CDR3: CASSTGQEIISNYGYTF. In DNA form, the CDR3 reads TGTGCCAGCAGTACGGGACAGGAGATAATTTCTAACTATGGCTACACCTTC.

The sample holds many counts of this clonotype. V is TRBV5-1 and J is TRBJ1-1; D is unresolved. With 0 bases removed from V and 1 base from J, the gap between germline ends came to 7 bases. The CDR3 contains 14 residues. Germline loops: CDR1 SGHRS, CDR2 YFSETQ. CDR3 sequence reads: CASSLVSGNTEAFF. Here the CDR3 DNA reads TGCGCCAGCAGCTTGGTCTCCGGGAACACTGAAGCTTTCTTT. The full variable domain, with the rest looked up from reference TRBV5-1 and TRBJ1-1, is KAGVTQTPRYLIKTRGQQVTLSCSPISGHRSVSWYQQTPGQGLQFLFEYFSETQRNKGNFPGRFSGRQFSNSRSEMNVSTLELGDSALYLCASSLVSGNTEAFFGQGTRLTVV.

The chain links TRBV18 to TRBJ1-5; D not certain. With 2 bases removed from V and 0 bases from J, the gap between germline ends came to 8 bases. Per germline, CDR1 KGHSH and CDR2 LQKENI. The CDR3 contains 15 residues. Here the CDR3 reads CASSPGINSNQPQHF. The CDR3 DNA reads as TGTGCCAGCTCACCAGGGATTAATAGCAATCAGCCCCAGCATTTT.

The V call is TRBV11-2, the J call TRBJ1-1, with 7 bases aligning to TRBD1. Germline values: CDR1 SGHAT, CDR2 FQNNGV. The CDR3 consists of 14 residues. V lost 5 bases, J lost 0 bases, and 3 bases stayed unmatched. CDR3 sequence (DNA): TGTGCCAGCAGCGCACAGGGGCTGAACACTGAAGCTTTCTTT. This encodes CASSAQGLNTEAFF.

This clonotype was recorded a few times. The chain couples TRBV19 to TRBJ1-5; D unresolved. Trimming took off 1 base at V and 2 bases at J, with 6 bases between the two ends. The CDR3 has 14 amino acids. CDR1 is LNHDA and CDR2 is SQIVND in the germline V gene (reference sequence). The CDR3: CASSIANGNQPQHF. DNA for the CDR3: TGTGCCAGTAGTATAGCAAACGGCAATCAGCCCCAGCATTTT.

CDR3 DNA sequence: TGTGCCAGCAGCTTGTTCCCAAAAGAGACCCAGTACTTC. Its translation: CASSLFPKETQYF. The rearrangement joins TRBV7-9 to TRBJ2-5; D unclear. The germline gives CDR1 SEHNR, CDR2 FQNEAQ (reference sequence). The CDR3 loop spans 13 amino acids. With 3 bases removed from V and 3 bases from J, the gap between germline ends came to 8 bases. Variable domain in full (rest from reference TRBV7-9 and TRBJ2-5): DTGVSQNPRHKITKRGQNVTFRCDPISEHNRLYWYRQTLGQGPEFLTYFQNEAQLEKSRLLSDRFSAERPKGSFSTLEIQRTEQGDSAMYLCASSLFPKETQYFGPGTRLLVL.

The rearrangement uses TRBV5-1 and TRBJ2-6; D may correspond to TRBD1 or TRBD2 (5 bases each). From germline, CDR1 is SGHRS and CDR2 YFSETQ. Trimming cost V 4 bases and J 0 bases, with 8 bases left between them. CDR3 length: 15 amino acids. The CDR3 nucleotides are TGCGCCAGCAGCGGGGACCCCTCTGGGGCCAACGTCCTGACTTTC. Translated, it gives CASSGDPSGANVLTF. The full variable domain, its missing parts supplied by reference TRBV5-1 and TRBJ2-6, is KAGVTQTPRYLIKTRGQQVTLSCSPISGHRSVSWYQQTPGQGLQFLFEYFSETQRNKGNFPGRFSGRQFSNSRSEMNVSTLELGDSALYLCASSGDPSGANVLTFGAGSRLTVL.

This clonotype showed up many times. The rearrangement joins TRBV5-6 to TRBJ1-2, with a tentative D call TRBD1 (5 bases). The ends were cut back, 0 bases at V and 7 bases at J, with 10 bases in the middle. CDR1 SGHDT and CDR2 YYEEEE come from the germline V gene. This CDR3 comprises 13 residues. The CDR3 DNA sequence: TGTGCCAGCAGCTTGGGCAGGGAAGGTGGCTACACCTTC. Its protein is CASSLGREGGYTF.

In DNA form, the CDR3 reads TGTGCCAGCAGCCCAAGGGTAAGAGCAGAAGCTTTCTTT. This sequence encodes CASSPRVRAEAFF. The V gene is TRBV7-8, the J gene TRBJ1-1, with unresolved D. CDR1 and CDR2 from the germline V gene are SGHVS and FQNEAQ. There are 13 residues in the CDR3. With 5 bases removed from V and 8 bases from J, the gap between germline ends came to 15 bases. Full variable domain (remainder filled in from reference TRBV7-8 and TRBJ1-1): GAGVSQSPRYKVAKRGQDVALRCDPISGHVSLFWYQQALGQGPEFLTYFQNEAQLDKSGLPSDRFFAERPEGSVSTLKIQRTQQEDSAVYLCASSPRVRAEAFFGQGTRLTVV.

The chain combines TRBV18 with TRBJ2-3; TRBD2 is a possible D gene (5 bases). Trimming left V 1 base short and J 4 bases short, with 15 bases between. Germline-derived CDR1 and CDR2 are KGHSH and LQKENI. The CDR3 consists of 16 residues. CDR3 residues: CASSPRLRPYPDTQYF. The CDR3 bases are TGTGCCAGCTCACCACGACTACGTCCTTATCCAGATACGCAGTATTTT.

This clonotype has a handful of counts. The genes are TRBV24-1 and TRBJ2-3, with 9 nucleotides matching TRBD1. Germline assignment: CDR1 KGHDR and CDR2 SFDVKD. The CDR3 extends over 16 amino acids. After removal of 5 bases from V and 2 bases from J, the junction contained 7 bases not matched to a gene. The CDR3 sequence is CATSGTGGSLTDTQYF. The CDR3 DNA reads as TGTGCCACCAGTGGTACAGGGGGCTCCCTCACAGATACGCAGTATTTT.

The chain employs TRBV5-6 and TRBJ2-7, with D perhaps matching TRBD2 (6 bases). The CDR3 totals 13 residues. Trimming pared 2 bases from V and 3 bases from J, leaving 9 bases between. CDR1 SGHDT and CDR2 YYEEEE come from the germline V gene. CDR3 sequence: CASSFQTSYEQYV. The CDR3 bases are TGTGCCAGCAGCTTCCAGACTAGCTACGAGCAGTACGTC.

The chain links TRBV7-9 to TRBJ2-4, with 9 bases matching TRBD1. V lost 5 bases to trimming and J lost 7 bases; unmatched junction nucleotides: 12. CDR1 is SEHNR, CDR2 FQNEAQ, per germline (reference sequence). The CDR3 is 16 amino acids. The CDR3 is CASSPWDRVLNNIQYF. The DNA for the CDR3 is TGTGCCAGCAGCCCCTGGGACAGGGTGTTAAACAACATTCAGTACTTC.

The chain is built from TRBV20-1 and TRBJ2-1; 13 bases fit TRBD2. This CDR3 comprises 17 residues. V dropped 6 bases and J dropped 2; count of bases not matched to a gene: 10. The germline gives CDR1 DFQATT, CDR2 SNEGSKA (reference sequence). This CDR3 reads CSAPTGLAGFTYNEQFF. As DNA, the CDR3 is TGCAGTGCGCCAACGGGACTAGCGGGGTTCACCTACAATGAGCAGTTCTTC.

The chain links TRBV11-2 to TRBJ1-6; no reliable D call. Germline CDR1 SGHAT, CDR2 FQNNGV. V shed 0 bases and J shed 6 bases, with 6 bases lying between them. This CDR3 spans 14 amino acids. Here the CDR3 reads CASSLDAGNSPLHF. CDR3 bases: TGTGCCAGCAGCTTAGACGCCGGTAATTCACCCCTCCACTTT.

The chain joins TRBV29-1 to TRBJ2-2; no clear D gene. Deletions cut 6 bases from V and 1 base from J, with 12 bases between. This CDR3 is 14 amino acids long. Looked up from germline, CDR1 is SQVTM and CDR2 is ANQGSEA. CDR3 nucleotides: TGCAGCGTCCCCCTTAACCGGAACACCGGGGAGCTGTTTTTT. Its translation: CSVPLNRNTGELFF.

V gene TRBV12-3 or TRBV12-4 combines with J gene TRBJ2-5, with a possible D match to TRBD2 (5 bases). The CDR3 runs 15 residues. Trimming took off 2 bases at V and 2 bases at J, with 12 bases between the two ends. In DNA, the CDR3 is TGTGCCAGCAGTTTACCGGGAAGGAGGCAAGAGACCCAGTACTTC. The encoded protein is CASSLPGRRQETQYF.

The sample holds a few counts of this clonotype. The chain uses TRBV18 and TRBJ1-1; D is uncertain. CDR1 and CDR2 from the germline V gene are KGHSH and LQKENI. The CDR3 runs 13 residues. V shed 0 bases and J shed 6 bases, with 8 bases lying between them. The CDR3 DNA is TGTGCCAGCTCACCACCTTTATCCCCTGAAGCTTTCTTT. Translation: CASSPPLSPEAFF.

This clonotype was detected once. The chain links TRBV18 to TRBJ2-3; TRBD2 matches 8 bases. CDR1 KGHSH and CDR2 LQKENI come from the germline V gene. Trimming removed 0 bases from V and 3 bases from J; junction bases left unmatched: 8. The CDR3 covers 17 residues. In DNA form, the CDR3 reads TGTGCCAGCTCACCACCGGTGTCTAGCGGGCCAACAGATACGCAGTATTTT. It translates to CASSPPVSSGPTDTQYF.

The V and J genes are TRBV7-8 and TRBJ2-1; no clear D gene. CDR3 size: 16 residues. Germline V gives CDR1 SGHVS, CDR2 FQNEAQ. The V end was cut by 5 bases, the J end by 5 bases, with 19 bases between. CDR3 coding DNA: TGTGCCAGCAGCGCTCGACGGAGTGGCCTGGACAATGAGCAGTTCTTC. It is translated as CASSARRSGLDNEQFF.

CDR3 in DNA: TGTGCCAGCGCTATCCAGGATCTACGCACAGATACGCAGTATTTT. Translated, it gives CASAIQDLRTDTQYF. The V and J genes are TRBV12-3 or TRBV12-4 and TRBJ2-3, with D unclear. With 8 bases removed from V and 1 base from J, the gap between germline ends came to 16 bases. The length of the CDR3 is 15 residues.

This clonotype was seen only a few times. The chain couples TRBV4-2 to TRBJ2-5; 10 nucleotides agree with TRBD2. The CDR3 covers 16 residues. With V trimmed by 3 bases and J by 2 bases, 6 bases remained unmatched. Germline loops: CDR1 LGHNA, CDR2 YNFKEQ. The CDR3 is CASSHGSGGTQETQYF. The CDR3 bases are TGTGCCAGCAGCCATGGTAGCGGGGGGACGCAAGAGACCCAGTACTTC.